These 25 T cell receptor beta chains came from one sample sequenced in a study of neoadjuvant nivolumab and ipilimumab in lung cancer. This table comes from immunoSEQ multiplex PCR, and its TCRdb copy is limited to in-frame clones, with some not included. The sample includes around 30,000 clones, roughly 80% of them seen just once. The specimen was peripheral blood, collected before neoadjuvant nivolumab, alone or with ipilimumab. These receptors originate from an adult with non-small cell lung cancer.

This clone was observed a single time. V usage is TRBV14 and J usage is TRBJ1-5; D gene uncertain. The CDR3 has 13 amino acids. Germline assignment: CDR1 SGHDN and CDR2 FVKESK. Trimming removed 5 bases at V and 4 bases at J, with 9 bases between. The CDR3, as DNA: TGTGCCAGCAGCGCGCGCCAAAATCAGCCCCAGCATTTT. Translation gives CASSARQNQPQHF. Based on the CDR3 plus reference TRBV14 and TRBJ1-5, the full variable domain is EAGVTQFPSHSVIEKGQTVTLRCDPISGHDNLYWYRRVMGKEIKFLLHFVKESKQDESGMPNNRFLAERTGGTYSTLKVQPAELEDSGVYFCASSARQNQPQHFGDGTRLSIL.

J is TRBJ1-1 and V is TRBV6-5, with 10 positions matching TRBD1. Germline CDR1 is MNHEY and CDR2 is SVGAGI. The V segment lost 4 bases and the J segment 5 bases; nucleotides outside the gene matches: 7. CDR3 length equals 15 residues. CDR3: CASSSRQGARTEAFF. CDR3 in DNA: TGTGCCAGCAGTTCCCGACAGGGGGCGCGAACTGAAGCTTTCTTT.

The V gene is TRBV4-1, the J gene TRBJ1-5; 11 nucleotides match TRBD1. Germline values: CDR1 MGHRA, CDR2 YSYEKL. Trimming took 3 bases from V and 7 from J; bases not matched to a gene: 5. This CDR3 has 15 amino acids. CDR3 amino acids: CASSHRDRGNQPQHF. The CDR3 coding sequence is TGCGCCAGCAGCCACCGGGACAGGGGGAACCAGCCCCAGCATTTT.

J is TRBJ2-1 and V is TRBV25-1; D not certain. CDR3 length: 13 amino acids. V was pared by 4 bases and J by 4 bases, with 8 bases between. Germline V gene lookup returns CDR1 MGHDK and CDR2 SYGVNS. The CDR3 loop is CASSVDIYNEQFF. The CDR3 DNA follows: TGTGCCAGCAGTGTTGACATTTACAATGAGCAGTTCTTC.

The chain couples TRBV5-1 to TRBJ2-3; perhaps D is TRBD1 or TRBD2 (6 bases each). Trimming removed 0 bases from V and 0 bases from J, with 14 bases in between. The germline gives CDR1 SGHRS, CDR2 YFSETQ. This CDR3 comprises 17 residues. The CDR3 loop is CASSLEGGVTSTDTQYF. Here the CDR3 DNA reads TGCGCCAGCAGCTTGGAGGGGGGTGTTACTAGCACAGATACGCAGTATTTT.

This rearrangement joins TRBV5-6 to TRBJ1-1; maybe TRBD1 (5 bases). Germline V gene data show CDR1 as SGHDT and CDR2 as YYEEEE. V lost 2 bases, J lost 4 bases, and 9 bases lay in between. The CDR3 length is 13 residues. CDR3 amino acids: CASSFGAGTEAFF. The CDR3, as DNA: TGTGCCAGCAGCTTTGGGGCGGGCACTGAAGCTTTCTTT.

The chain combines TRBV5-1 with TRBJ2-2; 8 bases agree with TRBD1. The CDR3 sequence is 15 residues long. With 4 bases clipped from V and 2 bases from J, the junction kept 4 bases outside the gene matches. CDR1 is SGHRS, CDR2 YFSETQ, per germline. The CDR3 here is CASSPGQENTGELFF. CDR3 DNA sequence: TGCGCCAGCAGCCCGGGACAGGAAAACACCGGGGAGCTGTTTTTT.

This clone was counted between two and nine times. This chain connects TRBV7-9 to TRBJ1-4; the D is unclear. Germline V gives CDR1 SEHNR, CDR2 FQNEAQ (reference sequence). V was trimmed by 4 bases and J by 8 bases, leaving 17 bases between them. The CDR3 loop spans 15 amino acids. In DNA, the CDR3 is TGTGCCAGCAGCTCCGGTATAGGGCGAAACGAAAAACTGTTTTTT. It translates to CASSSGIGRNEKLFF.

The V and J genes are TRBV2 and TRBJ1-2; 10 nucleotides line up with TRBD1. Unmatched junction bases numbered 8, after V lost 6 bases and J lost 4 bases. CDR3 size: 15 residues. The germline V gene has CDR1 SNHLY and CDR2 FYNNEI. The CDR3 DNA reads as TGTGCCAGCAGAGTAGGGACAGGGGATTTCTATGGCTACACCTTC. Translating it yields CASRVGTGDFYGYTF.

This clone was recorded only once. The chain combines TRBV9 with TRBJ2-1; no clear D gene. Germline CDR1 SGDLS, CDR2 YYNGEE. Trimming shortened V by 0 bases and J by 0 bases, and 10 bases separated the two germline ends. The CDR3 is 16 residues long. In DNA, the CDR3 is TGTGCCAGCAGCGTAGAGGCCTCCAGCTCCTACAATGAGCAGTTCTTC. It codes for CASSVEASSSYNEQFF. The full variable domain, with the rest looked up from reference TRBV9 and TRBJ2-1, is DSGVTQTPKHLITATGQRVTLRCSPRSGDLSVYWYQQSLDQGLQFLIQYYNGEERAKGNILERFSAQQFPDLHSELNLSSLELGDSALYFCASSVEASSSYNEQFFGPGTRLTVL.

Only one count was recorded for this clone. The chain combines TRBV7-8 with TRBJ1-6, with D possibly matching TRBD1 (6 bases). The V gene lost 5 bases and the J gene lost 8 bases, with 13 bases spanning the gap. The CDR3 totals 14 residues. Germline V gene sequence: CDR1 SGHVS, CDR2 FQNEAQ. CDR3 coding DNA: TGTGCCAGCAGCATGACAGGCGGTGATTCACCCCTCCACTTT. Translated: CASSMTGGDSPLHF.

The chain has TRBV4-1 and TRBJ1-2, with D possibly being TRBD1 (5 bases). Deletions cut 4 bases from V and 5 bases from J, with 29 bases between. The CDR3 loop spans 19 amino acids. Germline CDR1 MGHRA, CDR2 YSYEKL. CDR3 protein: CASSPPLGTQSSLEYGYTF. CDR3 nucleotide sequence: TGCGCCAGCAGCCCTCCCTTGGGGACGCAGTCCTCCCTTGAGTATGGCTACACCTTC.

The gene calls are TRBV6-6 and TRBJ2-5; a possible D gene is TRBD2 (5 bases). This CDR3 is built from 12 residues. Germline V gene lookup returns CDR1 MNHNY and CDR2 SVGAGI (reference sequence). Trimming took off 9 bases at V and 4 bases at J, with 12 bases between the two ends. The CDR3 spells CARRAPIETQYF. CDR3 nucleotide sequence: TGTGCCAGGAGGGCCCCAATAGAGACCCAGTACTTC.

The chain uses TRBV5-1 and TRBJ1-1, with a weak D call TRBD1 (5 bases). The CDR3 is made up of 15 amino acids. Trimming left V 1 base short and J 1 base short, with 11 bases between. Looked up from germline, CDR1 is SGHRS and CDR2 is YFSETQ. This CDR3 is CASSLLGTGNTEAFF. In DNA form, the CDR3 reads TGCGCCAGCAGCTTGTTGGGTACAGGGAACACTGAAGCTTTCTTT.

This rearrangement joins TRBV2 to TRBJ2-7; D not resolved. The CDR3 covers 11 residues. With 7 bases removed from V and 7 bases from J, the gap between germline ends came to 11 bases. Germline CDR1 SNHLY, CDR2 FYNNEI. For the CDR3, the DNA is TGTGCCAGCACGATCTTAGAAGAGCAGTACTTC. It specifies CASTILEEQYF.

A single count supports this clone. V gene TRBV5-1 combines with J gene TRBJ2-3; D remains ambiguous. The CDR3 has 13 residues. CDR1 is SGHRS, CDR2 YFSETQ, per germline. With 3 bases removed from V and 5 bases from J, the gap between germline ends came to 10 bases. The CDR3 spells CASSSTALDTQYF. The CDR3 DNA is TGCGCCAGCAGCTCCACGGCCCTAGATACGCAGTATTTT.

The genes are TRBV5-6 and TRBJ1-1, with D possibly matching TRBD1 (5 bases). Trimming cost V 1 base and J 4 bases, with 11 bases left between them. The CDR3 sequence is 14 residues long. Germline-derived CDR1 and CDR2 are SGHDT and YYEEEE. CDR3 sequence reads: CASSLQSGGTEAFF. CDR3 coding DNA: TGTGCCAGCAGCTTGCAGTCGGGGGGCACTGAAGCTTTCTTT.

The V and J genes are TRBV30 and TRBJ1-2; 8 bases agree with TRBD1. V was pared by 7 bases and J by 1 base, with 5 bases of the junction left unmatched. Per the germline V gene, CDR1 is GTSNPN and CDR2 is SVGIG (reference sequence). The CDR3 length is 13 residues. The CDR3 nucleotides read TGTGCCTCGACAGGGGTAGGTAACTATGGCTACACCTTC. Translating it yields CASTGVGNYGYTF.

J is TRBJ2-1 and V is TRBV9, with 7 bases lining up with TRBD2. Per the germline V gene, CDR1 is SGDLS and CDR2 is YYNGEE. Losses at the gene ends were 4 bases for V and 5 bases for J; bases not matched to a gene: 9. The CDR3 runs 15 residues. The CDR3 loop reads CASSPTPGGNNEQFF. As DNA, the CDR3 is TGTGCCAGCAGCCCCACCCCGGGGGGTAACAATGAGCAGTTCTTC.

V usage is TRBV9 and J usage is TRBJ2-2; TRBD2 matches at 13 bases. The CDR3 consists of 17 residues. The germline CDR1 and CDR2 sequences are SGDLS and YYNGEE. J was trimmed by 7 bases and V by 4 bases; bases with no gene match: 10. The CDR3 protein is CASSPQTSGGVGGELFF. CDR3 nucleotides: TGTGCCAGCAGCCCCCAAACTAGCGGGGGGGTTGGCGGGGAGCTGTTTTTT.

This clone has only a few counts. The V gene is TRBV11-2, the J gene TRBJ2-3; TRBD2 aligns across 8 bases. Germline loops: CDR1 SGHAT, CDR2 FQNNGV. The CDR3 covers 15 residues. The ends lost 5 bases at V and 0 bases at J; junction bases unmatched: 4. The DNA of the CDR3 is TGTGCCAGCAGCGACATAGCGGGGAGCACAGATACGCAGTATTTT. Translating it yields CASSDIAGSTDTQYF. The full variable domain, completed using reference TRBV11-2 and TRBJ2-3, is EAGVAQSPRYKIIEKRQSVAFWCNPISGHATLYWYQQILGQGPKLLIQFQNNGVVDDSQLPKDRFSAERLKGVDSTLKIQPAKLEDSAVYLCASSDIAGSTDTQYFGPGTRLTVL.

This chain joins TRBV5-6 and TRBJ2-5; TRBD2 matches at 9 bases. This CDR3 contains 15 residues. The germline gives CDR1 SGHDT, CDR2 YYEEEE. The J segment lost 6 bases and the V segment lost 1 base, leaving 7 bases of the junction unmatched. The chain's CDR3 is CASSLRRGGGQTQYF. CDR3 DNA sequence: TGTGCCAGCAGCTTGCGGCGGGGGGGCGGACAGACCCAGTACTTC.

The gene calls are TRBV5-1 and TRBJ2-3; tentative D call: TRBD2 (5 bases). CDR1 is SGHRS, CDR2 YFSETQ, per germline. The CDR3 length is 15 residues. V shed 2 bases and J shed 3 bases, with 13 bases lying between them. The CDR3 spells CASSLEGKLTDTQYF. CDR3 nucleotide sequence: TGCGCCAGCAGCTTAGAGGGAAAATTAACAGATACGCAGTATTTT. The full variable domain, rest sourced from reference TRBV5-1 and TRBJ2-3, is KAGVTQTPRYLIKTRGQQVTLSCSPISGHRSVSWYQQTPGQGLQFLFEYFSETQRNKGNFPGRFSGRQFSNSRSEMNVSTLELGDSALYLCASSLEGKLTDTQYFGPGTRLTVL.

This clone has a handful of counts. V usage is TRBV7-8 and J usage is TRBJ2-7; D perhaps matches TRBD2 (6 bases). Germline V lookup: CDR1 SGHVS, CDR2 FQNEAQ. This CDR3 has 11 amino acids. The germline V and J ends were trimmed by 5 bases and 5 bases, with 7 bases remaining between them. The CDR3 region has the DNA TGTGCCAGCAGCGGGAGGAACGAGCAGTACTTC. This translates into CASSGRNEQYF.

This chain connects TRBV5-4 to TRBJ2-6; TRBD1 matches at 9 bases. With V trimmed by 4 bases and J by 0 bases, 5 bases remained unmatched. The CDR3 sequence is 17 residues long. Germline V gene lookup returns CDR1 SGHNT and CDR2 YYREEE (reference sequence). The CDR3 DNA is TGTGCCAGCAGCCAAGGGACAGGGACCTCTGGGGCCAACGTCCTGACTTTC. It is translated as CASSQGTGTSGANVLTF.